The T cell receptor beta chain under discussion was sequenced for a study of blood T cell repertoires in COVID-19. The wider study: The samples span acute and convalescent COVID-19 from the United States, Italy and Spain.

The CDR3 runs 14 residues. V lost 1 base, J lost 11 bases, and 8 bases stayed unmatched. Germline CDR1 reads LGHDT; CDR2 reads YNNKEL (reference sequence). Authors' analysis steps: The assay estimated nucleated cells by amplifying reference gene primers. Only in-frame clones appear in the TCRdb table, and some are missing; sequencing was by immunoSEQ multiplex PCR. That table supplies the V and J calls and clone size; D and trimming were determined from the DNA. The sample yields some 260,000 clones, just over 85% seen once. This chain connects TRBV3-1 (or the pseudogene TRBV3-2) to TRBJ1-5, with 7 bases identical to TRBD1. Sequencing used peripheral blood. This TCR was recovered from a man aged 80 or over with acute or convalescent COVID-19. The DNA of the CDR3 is TGTGCCAGCAGCCAAGGGGCGGGACAGAGGGCCCAGCATTTT. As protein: CASSQGAGQRAQHF.